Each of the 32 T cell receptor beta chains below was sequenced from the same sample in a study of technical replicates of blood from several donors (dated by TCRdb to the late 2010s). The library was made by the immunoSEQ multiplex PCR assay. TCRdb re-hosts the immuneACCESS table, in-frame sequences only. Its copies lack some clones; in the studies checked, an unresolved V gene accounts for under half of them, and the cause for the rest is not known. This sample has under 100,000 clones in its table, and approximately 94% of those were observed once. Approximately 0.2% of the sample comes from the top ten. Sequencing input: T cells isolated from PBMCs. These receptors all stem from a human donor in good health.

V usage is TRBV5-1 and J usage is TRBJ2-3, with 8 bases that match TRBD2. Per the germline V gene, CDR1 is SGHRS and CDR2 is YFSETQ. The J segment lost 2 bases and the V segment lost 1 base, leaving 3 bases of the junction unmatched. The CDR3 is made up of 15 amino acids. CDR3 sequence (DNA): TGCGCCAGCAGCTTGATACTAGCGGACACAGATACGCAGTATTTT. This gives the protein CASSLILADTDTQYF.

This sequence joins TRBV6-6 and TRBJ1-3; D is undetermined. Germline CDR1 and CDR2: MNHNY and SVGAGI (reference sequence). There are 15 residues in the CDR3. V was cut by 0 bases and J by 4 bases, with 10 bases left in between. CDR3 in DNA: TGTGCCAGCAGTTACTCCGGAATCGGGGGAAACACCATATATTTT. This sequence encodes CASSYSGIGGNTIYF.

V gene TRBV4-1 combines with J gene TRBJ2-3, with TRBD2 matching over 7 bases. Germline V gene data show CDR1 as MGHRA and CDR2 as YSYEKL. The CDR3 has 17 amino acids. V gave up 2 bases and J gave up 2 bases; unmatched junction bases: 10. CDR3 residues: CASSQTGGRGFTDTQYF. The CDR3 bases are TGCGCCAGCAGCCAAACCGGTGGGCGGGGGTTCACAGATACGCAGTATTTT.

Written as DNA, the CDR3 is TGTGCCAGCAGTAGGAGCTCCTACAATGAGCAGTTCTTC. As protein: CASSRSSYNEQFF. The rearrangement joins TRBV2 to TRBJ2-1; D gene uncertain. V lost 5 bases to trimming and J lost 0 bases, with 5 bases between them. CDR1 is SNHLY and CDR2 is FYNNEI in the germline V gene. This CDR3 comprises 13 residues.

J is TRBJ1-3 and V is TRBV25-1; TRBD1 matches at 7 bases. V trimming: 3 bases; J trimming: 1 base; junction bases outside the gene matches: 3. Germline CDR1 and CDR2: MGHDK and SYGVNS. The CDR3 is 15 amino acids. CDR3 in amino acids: CASSESGGSGNTIYF. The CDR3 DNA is TGTGCCAGCAGTGAGTCAGGGGGGTCTGGAAACACCATATATTTT.

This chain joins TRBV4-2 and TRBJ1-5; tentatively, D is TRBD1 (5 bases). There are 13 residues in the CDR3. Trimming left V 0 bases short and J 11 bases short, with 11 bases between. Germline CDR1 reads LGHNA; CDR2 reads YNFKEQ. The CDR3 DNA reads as TGTGCCAGCAGCCAAGAGTTCAGGGAAGCCCAGCATTTT. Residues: CASSQEFREAQHF.

CDR3 nucleotide sequence: TGTGCCAGCAGCTTAGCGGGGGGTGAGGGGAGCTATGGCTACACCTTC. Translation: CASSLAGGEGSYGYTF. This sequence joins TRBV7-2 and TRBJ1-2, with D perhaps matching TRBD1 (5 bases). Per the germline V gene, CDR1 is SGHTA and CDR2 is FQGNSA. V was clipped by 0 bases and J by 4 bases, with 15 bases between them. The CDR3 totals 16 residues.

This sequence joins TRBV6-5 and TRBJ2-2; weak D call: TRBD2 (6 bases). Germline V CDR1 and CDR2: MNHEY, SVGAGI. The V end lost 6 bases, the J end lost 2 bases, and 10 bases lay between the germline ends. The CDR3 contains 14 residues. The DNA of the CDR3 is TGTGCCAGCAGCCCGGGACTCAACACCGGGGAGCTGTTTTTT. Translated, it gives CASSPGLNTGELFF.

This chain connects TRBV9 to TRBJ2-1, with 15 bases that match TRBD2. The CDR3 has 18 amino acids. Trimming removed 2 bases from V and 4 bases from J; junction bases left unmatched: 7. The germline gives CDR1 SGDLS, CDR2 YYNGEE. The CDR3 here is CASSVTPGTSGGYNEQFF. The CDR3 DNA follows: TGTGCCAGCAGCGTCACCCCGGGGACTAGCGGGGGGTACAATGAGCAGTTCTTC.

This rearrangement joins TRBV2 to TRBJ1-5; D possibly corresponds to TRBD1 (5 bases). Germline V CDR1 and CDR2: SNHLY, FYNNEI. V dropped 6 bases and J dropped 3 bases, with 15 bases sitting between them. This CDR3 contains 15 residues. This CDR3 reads CASRTEAANNQPQHF. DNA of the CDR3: TGTGCCAGCAGGACAGAGGCGGCGAACAATCAGCCCCAGCATTTT.

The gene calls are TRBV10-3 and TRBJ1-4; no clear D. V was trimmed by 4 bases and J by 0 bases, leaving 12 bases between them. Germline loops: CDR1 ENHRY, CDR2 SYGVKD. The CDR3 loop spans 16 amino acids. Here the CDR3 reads CAISATMGATNEKLFF. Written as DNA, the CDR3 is TGTGCCATCAGTGCAACTATGGGTGCAACTAATGAAAAACTGTTTTTT.

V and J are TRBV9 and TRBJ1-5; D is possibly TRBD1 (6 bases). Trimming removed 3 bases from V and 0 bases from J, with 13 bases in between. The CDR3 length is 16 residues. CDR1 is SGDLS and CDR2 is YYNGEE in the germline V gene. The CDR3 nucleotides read TGTGCCAGCAGCGCAGGGACACCTTATAGCAATCAGCCCCAGCATTTT. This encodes CASSAGTPYSNQPQHF.

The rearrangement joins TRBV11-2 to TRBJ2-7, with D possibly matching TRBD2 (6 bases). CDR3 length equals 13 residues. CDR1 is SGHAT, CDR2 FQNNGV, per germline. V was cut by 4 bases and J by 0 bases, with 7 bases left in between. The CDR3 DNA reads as TGTGCCAGCAGCTCCGGGAGCTCCTACGAGCAGTACTTC. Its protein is CASSSGSSYEQYF.

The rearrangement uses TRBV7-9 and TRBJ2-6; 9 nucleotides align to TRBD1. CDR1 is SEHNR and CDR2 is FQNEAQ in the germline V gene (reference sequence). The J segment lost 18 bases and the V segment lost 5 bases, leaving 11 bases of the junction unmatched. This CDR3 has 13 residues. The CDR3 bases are TGTGCCAGCAGCCGATATTCGGGACAGGGAGCGACTTTC. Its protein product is CASSRYSGQGATF.

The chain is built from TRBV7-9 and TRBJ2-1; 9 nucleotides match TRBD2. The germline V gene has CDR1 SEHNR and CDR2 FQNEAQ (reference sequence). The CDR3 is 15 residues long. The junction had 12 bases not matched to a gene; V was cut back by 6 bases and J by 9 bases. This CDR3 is CASSQSGLAVGEQFF. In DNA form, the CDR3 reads TGTGCCAGCAGTCAATCGGGACTAGCAGTAGGTGAGCAGTTCTTC.

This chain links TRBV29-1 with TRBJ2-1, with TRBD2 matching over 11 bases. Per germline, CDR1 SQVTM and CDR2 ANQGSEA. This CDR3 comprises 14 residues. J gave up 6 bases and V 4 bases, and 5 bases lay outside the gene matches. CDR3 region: CSVVGTSGVNEQFF. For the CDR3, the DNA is TGCAGCGTTGTCGGGACTAGCGGAGTCAATGAGCAGTTCTTC.

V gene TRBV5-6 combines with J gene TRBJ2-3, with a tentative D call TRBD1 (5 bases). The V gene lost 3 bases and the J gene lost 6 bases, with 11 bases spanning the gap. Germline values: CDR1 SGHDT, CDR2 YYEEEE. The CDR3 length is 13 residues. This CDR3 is CASSSGIWDTQYF. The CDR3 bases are TGTGCCAGCAGCTCAGGGATTTGGGATACGCAGTATTTT. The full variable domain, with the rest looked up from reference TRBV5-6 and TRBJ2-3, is DAGVTQSPTHLIKTRGQQVTLRCSPKSGHDTVSWYQQALGQGPQFIFQYYEEEERQRGNFPDRFSGHQFPNYSSELNVNALLLGDSALYLCASSSGIWDTQYFGPGTRLTVL.

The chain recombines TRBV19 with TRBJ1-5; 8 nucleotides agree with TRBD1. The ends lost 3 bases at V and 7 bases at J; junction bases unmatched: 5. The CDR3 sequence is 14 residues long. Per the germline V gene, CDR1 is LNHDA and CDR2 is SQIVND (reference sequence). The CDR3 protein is CASSIWTGRQPQHF. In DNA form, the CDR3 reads TGTGCCAGTAGTATCTGGACAGGGCGGCAGCCCCAGCATTTT.

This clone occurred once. The CDR3 region has the DNA TGTGCCAGCTCACCACCGGCAGCGGGAGGGTTCTACAATGAGCAGTTCTTC. Its protein product is CASSPPAAGGFYNEQFF. The chain uses TRBV18 and TRBJ2-1; 10 bases fit TRBD2. The CDR3 totals 17 residues. V lost 0 bases and J lost 3; bases outside the gene matches: 5. Looked up from germline, CDR1 is KGHSH and CDR2 is LQKENI. Full variable domain (missing parts from reference TRBV18 and TRBJ2-1): NAGVMQNPRHLVRRRGQEARLRCSPMKGHSHVYWYRQLPEEGLKFMVYLQKENIIDESGMPKERFSAEFPKEGPSILRIQQVVRGDSAAYFCASSPPAAGGFYNEQFFGPGTRLTVL.

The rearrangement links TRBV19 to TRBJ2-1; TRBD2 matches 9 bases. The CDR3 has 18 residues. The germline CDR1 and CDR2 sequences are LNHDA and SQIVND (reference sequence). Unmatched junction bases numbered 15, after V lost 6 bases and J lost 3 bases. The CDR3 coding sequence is TGTGCCAGTAGCCCCCCACTCAGGCGACTAGCGGTCTACAATGAGCAGTTCTTC. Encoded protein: CASSPPLRRLAVYNEQFF.

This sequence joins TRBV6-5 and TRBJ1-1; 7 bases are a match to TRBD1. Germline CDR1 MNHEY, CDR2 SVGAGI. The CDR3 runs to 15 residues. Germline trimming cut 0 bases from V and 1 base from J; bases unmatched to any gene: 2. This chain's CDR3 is CASSYSRQGNTEAFF. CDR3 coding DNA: TGTGCCAGCAGTTACTCCCGACAGGGGAACACTGAAGCTTTCTTT.

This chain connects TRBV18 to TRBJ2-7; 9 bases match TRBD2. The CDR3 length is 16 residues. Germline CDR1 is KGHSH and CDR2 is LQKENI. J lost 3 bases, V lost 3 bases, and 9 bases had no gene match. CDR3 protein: CASSPPPGLANYEQYF. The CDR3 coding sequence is TGTGCCAGCTCACCGCCTCCGGGACTAGCCAACTACGAGCAGTACTTC.

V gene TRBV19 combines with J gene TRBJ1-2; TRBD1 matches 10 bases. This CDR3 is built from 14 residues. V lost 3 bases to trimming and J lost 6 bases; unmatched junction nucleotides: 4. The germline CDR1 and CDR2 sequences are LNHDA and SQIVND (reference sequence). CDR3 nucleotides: TGTGCCAGTAGTATGATGACAGGGGGCCATGGCTACACCTTC. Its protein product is CASSMMTGGHGYTF.

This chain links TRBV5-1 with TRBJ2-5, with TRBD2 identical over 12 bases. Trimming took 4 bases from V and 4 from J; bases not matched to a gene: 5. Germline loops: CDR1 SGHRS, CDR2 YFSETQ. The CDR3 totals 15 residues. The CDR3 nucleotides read TGCGCCAGCAGCCCTAGGACTAGCGGGGCAGAGACCCAGTACTTC. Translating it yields CASSPRTSGAETQYF.

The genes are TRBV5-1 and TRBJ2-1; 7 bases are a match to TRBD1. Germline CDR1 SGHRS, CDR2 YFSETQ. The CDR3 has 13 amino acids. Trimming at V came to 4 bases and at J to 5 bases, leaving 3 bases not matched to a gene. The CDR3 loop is CASSITGDNEQFF. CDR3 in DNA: TGCGCCAGCAGCATCACAGGGGACAATGAGCAGTTCTTC.

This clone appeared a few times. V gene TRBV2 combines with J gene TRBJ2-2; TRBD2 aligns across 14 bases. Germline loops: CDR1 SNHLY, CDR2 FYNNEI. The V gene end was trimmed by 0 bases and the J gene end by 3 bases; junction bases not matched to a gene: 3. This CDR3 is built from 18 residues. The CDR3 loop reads CASSEAGLAGAYTGELFF. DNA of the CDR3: TGTGCCAGCAGTGAAGCGGGACTAGCGGGAGCTTACACCGGGGAGCTGTTTTTT.

The CDR3 sequence is CASSGRHPAADTQYF. CDR3 DNA: TGTGCCAGCAGTGGGCGGCACCCAGCAGCAGATACGCAGTATTTT. V is TRBV6-1 and J is TRBJ2-3; D unresolved. Trimming removed 4 bases from V and 4 bases from J, with 15 bases in between. The germline V gene encodes CDR1 MNHNS and CDR2 SASEGT. The CDR3 is 15 amino acids.

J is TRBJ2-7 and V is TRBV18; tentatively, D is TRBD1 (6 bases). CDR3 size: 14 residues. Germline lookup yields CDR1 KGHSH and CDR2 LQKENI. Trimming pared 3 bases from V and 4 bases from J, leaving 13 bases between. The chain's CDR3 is CASSPTQGRYEQYF. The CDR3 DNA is TGTGCCAGCTCACCGACACAGGGACGTTACGAGCAGTACTTC. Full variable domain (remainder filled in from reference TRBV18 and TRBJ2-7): NAGVMQNPRHLVRRRGQEARLRCSPMKGHSHVYWYRQLPEEGLKFMVYLQKENIIDESGMPKERFSAEFPKEGPSILRIQQVVRGDSAAYFCASSPTQGRYEQYFGPGTRLTVT.

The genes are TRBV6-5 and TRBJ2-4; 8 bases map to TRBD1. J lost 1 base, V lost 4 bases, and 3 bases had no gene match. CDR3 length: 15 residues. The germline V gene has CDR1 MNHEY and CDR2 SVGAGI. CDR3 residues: CASSFRDRAKNIQYF. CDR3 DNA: TGTGCCAGCAGTTTCCGGGACAGGGCCAAAAACATTCAGTACTTC.

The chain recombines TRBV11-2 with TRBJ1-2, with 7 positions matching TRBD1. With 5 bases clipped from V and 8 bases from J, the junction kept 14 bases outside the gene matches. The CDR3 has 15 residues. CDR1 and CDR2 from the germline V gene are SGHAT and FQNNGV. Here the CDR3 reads CASSNRQGGRYGYTF. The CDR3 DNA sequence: TGTGCCAGCAGCAACCGACAGGGCGGGAGGTACGGCTACACCTTC.

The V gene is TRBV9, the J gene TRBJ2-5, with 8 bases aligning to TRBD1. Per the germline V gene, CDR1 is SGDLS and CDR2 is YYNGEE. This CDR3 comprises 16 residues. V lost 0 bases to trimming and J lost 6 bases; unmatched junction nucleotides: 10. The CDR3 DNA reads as TGTGCCAGCAGCGTAGAAAGCACAGGGGGTCTACAGACCCAGTACTTC. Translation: CASSVESTGGLQTQYF.

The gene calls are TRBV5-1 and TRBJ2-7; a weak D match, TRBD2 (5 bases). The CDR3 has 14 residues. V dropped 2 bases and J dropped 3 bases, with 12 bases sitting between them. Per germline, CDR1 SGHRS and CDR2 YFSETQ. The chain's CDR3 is CASSLSWEYYEQYF. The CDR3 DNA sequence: TGCGCCAGCAGCTTAAGTTGGGAGTACTACGAGCAGTACTTC.